What follows are 4 T cell receptor beta chains derived from one specimen sequenced in a study of cytomegalovirus exposure and HLA in healthy donors. The study ran its PCR with 60 Vbeta and 13 Jbeta primers. Clones were read by immunoSEQ multiplex PCR, and TCRdb kept only the in-frame ones, dropping some. The sample gives about 130,000 clones, around 73% of which show up once; about 1.5% is in the top ten. Sequenced: PBMCs. The receptors were gathered from a female donor in good health and CMV-seronegative.

This clone was picked up one time. This CDR3 reads CASSSGLAGRIGELFF. The CDR3 DNA sequence: TGTGCCAGCAGCTCGGGACTAGCGGGACGGATCGGGGAGCTGTTTTTT. The genes are TRBV7-2 and TRBJ2-2; 13 bases are a match to TRBD2. The CDR3 is 16 residues long. The ends lost 4 bases at V and 7 bases at J; junction bases unmatched: 6. Germline V gene data show CDR1 as SGHTA and CDR2 as FQGNSA.

This chain uses TRBV7-6 with TRBJ1-2; D possibly corresponds to TRBD1 (6 bases). CDR1 and CDR2 from the germline V gene are SGHVS and FNYEAQ. CDR3 size: 14 residues. Trimming stripped 3 bases from V and 8 bases from J, with 16 bases between. The CDR3 DNA follows: TGTGCCAGCAGCTTCCCGACAGGAGAGCACGGCTACACCTTC. This gives the protein CASSFPTGEHGYTF.

The chain carries TRBV19 and TRBJ1-1; D gene ambiguous. Germline assignment: CDR1 LNHDA and CDR2 SQIVND (reference sequence). V lost 9 bases, J lost 0 bases, and 11 bases lay in between. This CDR3 has 13 residues. CDR3 sequence reads: CASEREMNTEAFF. DNA for the CDR3: TGTGCCAGCGAGAGGGAGATGAACACTGAAGCTTTCTTT.

Written as DNA, the CDR3 is TGTGCCAGCAGCTTGGGGCCCCAGGGCACAGATACGCAGTATTTT. It is translated as CASSLGPQGTDTQYF. The chain recombines TRBV5-6 with TRBJ2-3; D remains ambiguous. V was trimmed by 0 bases and J by 1 base, leaving 9 bases between them. The CDR3 contains 15 residues. The germline CDR1 and CDR2 sequences are SGHDT and YYEEEE.